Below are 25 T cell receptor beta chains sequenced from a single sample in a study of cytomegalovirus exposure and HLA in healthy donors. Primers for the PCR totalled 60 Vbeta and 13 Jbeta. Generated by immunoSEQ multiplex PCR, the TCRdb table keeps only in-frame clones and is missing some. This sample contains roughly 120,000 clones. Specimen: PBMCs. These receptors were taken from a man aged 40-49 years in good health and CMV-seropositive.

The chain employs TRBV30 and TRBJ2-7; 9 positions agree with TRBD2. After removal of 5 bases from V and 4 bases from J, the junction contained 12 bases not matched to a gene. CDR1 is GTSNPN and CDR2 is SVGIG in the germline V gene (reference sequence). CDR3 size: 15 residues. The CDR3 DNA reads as TGTGCCTGGGGAGAGGGGTCTAGCGGGATTTACGAGCAGTACTTC. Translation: CAWGEGSSGIYEQYF.

Written as DNA, the CDR3 is TGTGCCACCAGCAGAGACAGGGTTTCCTACGAGCAGTACTTC. Amino acid sequence: CATSRDRVSYEQYF. The J gene is TRBJ2-7, the V gene TRBV15; D might be TRBD1 (5 bases). Germline V gene data show CDR1 as LNHNV and CDR2 as YYDKDF (reference sequence). With 0 bases removed from V and 1 base from J, the gap between germline ends came to 7 bases. This CDR3 spans 14 amino acids.

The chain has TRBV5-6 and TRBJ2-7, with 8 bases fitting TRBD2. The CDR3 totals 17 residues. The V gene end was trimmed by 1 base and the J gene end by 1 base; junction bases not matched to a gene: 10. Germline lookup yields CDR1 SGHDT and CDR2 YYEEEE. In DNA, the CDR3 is TGTGCCAGCAGCTTGAGGGGTATAGCGGGGTTTTCCTACGAGCAGTACTTC. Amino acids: CASSLRGIAGFSYEQYF. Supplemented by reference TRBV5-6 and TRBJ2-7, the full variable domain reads DAGVTQSPTHLIKTRGQQVTLRCSPKSGHDTVSWYQQALGQGPQFIFQYYEEEERQRGNFPDRFSGHQFPNYSSELNVNALLLGDSALYLCASSLRGIAGFSYEQYFGPGTRLTVT.

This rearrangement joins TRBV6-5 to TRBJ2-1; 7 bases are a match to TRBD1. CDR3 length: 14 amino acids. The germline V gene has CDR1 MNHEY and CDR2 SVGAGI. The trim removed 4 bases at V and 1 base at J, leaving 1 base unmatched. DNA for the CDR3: TGTGCCAGCAGTTCAGGGGGATCCTACAATGAGCAGTTCTTC. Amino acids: CASSSGGSYNEQFF.

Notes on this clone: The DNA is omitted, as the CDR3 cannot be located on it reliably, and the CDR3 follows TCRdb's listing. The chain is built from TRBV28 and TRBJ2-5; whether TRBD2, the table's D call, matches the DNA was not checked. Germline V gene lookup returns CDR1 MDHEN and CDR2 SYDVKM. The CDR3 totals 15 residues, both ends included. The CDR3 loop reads CASSSSGEVWRTQYF.

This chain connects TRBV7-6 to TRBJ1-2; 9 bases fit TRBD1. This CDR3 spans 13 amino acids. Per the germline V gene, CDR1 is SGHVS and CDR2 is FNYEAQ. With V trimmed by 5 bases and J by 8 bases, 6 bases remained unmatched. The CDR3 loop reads CASSTGGAEGYTF. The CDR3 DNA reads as TGTGCCAGCAGCACAGGGGGCGCAGAGGGCTACACCTTC.

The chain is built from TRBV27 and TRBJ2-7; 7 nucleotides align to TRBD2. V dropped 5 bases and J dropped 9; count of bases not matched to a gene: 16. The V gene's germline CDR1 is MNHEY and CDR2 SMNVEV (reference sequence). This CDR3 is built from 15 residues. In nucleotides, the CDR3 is TGTGCCAGCAGTGCCCCAGGAGCGGGGAGACGACGGCAGTACTTC. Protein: CASSAPGAGRRRQYF.

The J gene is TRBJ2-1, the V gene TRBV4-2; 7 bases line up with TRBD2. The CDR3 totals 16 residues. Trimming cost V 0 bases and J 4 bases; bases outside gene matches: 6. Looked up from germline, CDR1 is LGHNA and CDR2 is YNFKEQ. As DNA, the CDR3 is TGTGCCAGCAGCCAAGATACGGGAGGACTTTACAATGAGCAGTTCTTC. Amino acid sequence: CASSQDTGGLYNEQFF.

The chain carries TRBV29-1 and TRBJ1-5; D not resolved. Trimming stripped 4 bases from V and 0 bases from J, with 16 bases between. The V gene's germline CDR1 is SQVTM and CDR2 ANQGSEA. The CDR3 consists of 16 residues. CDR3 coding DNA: TGCAGCGTTGTCGACCCCTCCTCGGGTAGCAATCAGCCCCAGCATTTT. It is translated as CSVVDPSSGSNQPQHF.

The CDR3 coding sequence is TGTGCCAGCTATGGCCCCACGGGAGAGACCCAGTACTTC. This gives the protein CASYGPTGETQYF. The chain carries TRBV2 and TRBJ2-5; no definite D call. Germline values: CDR1 SNHLY, CDR2 FYNNEI. The CDR3 sequence is 13 residues long. V lost 8 bases and J 4 bases, leaving 14 bases between the germline ends.

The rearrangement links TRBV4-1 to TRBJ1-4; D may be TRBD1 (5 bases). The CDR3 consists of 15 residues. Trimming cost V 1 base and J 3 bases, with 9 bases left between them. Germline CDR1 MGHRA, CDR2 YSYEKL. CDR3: CASSQVRTPNEKLFF. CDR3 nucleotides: TGCGCCAGCAGCCAAGTCAGGACACCTAATGAAAAACTGTTTTTT.

Here the CDR3 reads CASSFSGTVNQPQHF. CDR3 sequence (DNA): TGTGCCAGCAGTTTCTCCGGGACAGTCAATCAGCCCCAGCATTTT. This rearrangement joins TRBV7-9 to TRBJ1-5, with 7 bases identical to TRBD1. The V and J ends lost 6 bases and 3 bases, in that order; junction bases with no gene match: 8. CDR1 SEHNR and CDR2 FQNEAQ come from the germline V gene (reference sequence). CDR3 length equals 15 residues.

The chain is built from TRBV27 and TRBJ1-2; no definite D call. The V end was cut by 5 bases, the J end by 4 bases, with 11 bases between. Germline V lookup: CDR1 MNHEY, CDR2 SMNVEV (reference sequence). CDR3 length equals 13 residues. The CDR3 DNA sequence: TGTGCCAGCAGTCATGGGCAGCTCTATGGCTACACCTTC. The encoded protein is CASSHGQLYGYTF.

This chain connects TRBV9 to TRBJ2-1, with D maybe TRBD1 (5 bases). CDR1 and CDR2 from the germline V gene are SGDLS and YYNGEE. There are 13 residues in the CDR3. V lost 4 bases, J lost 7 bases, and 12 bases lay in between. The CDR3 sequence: CASSPSSGNEQFF. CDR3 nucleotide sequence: TGTGCCAGCAGCCCCTCCTCAGGGAATGAGCAGTTCTTC. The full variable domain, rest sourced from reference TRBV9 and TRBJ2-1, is DSGVTQTPKHLITATGQRVTLRCSPRSGDLSVYWYQQSLDQGLQFLIQYYNGEERAKGNILERFSAQQFPDLHSELNLSSLELGDSALYFCASSPSSGNEQFFGPGTRLTVL.

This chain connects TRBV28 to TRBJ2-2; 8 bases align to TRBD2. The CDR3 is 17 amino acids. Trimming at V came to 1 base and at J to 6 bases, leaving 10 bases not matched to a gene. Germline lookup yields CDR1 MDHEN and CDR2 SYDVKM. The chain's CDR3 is CASSLYTTGGIAGELFF. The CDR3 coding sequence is TGTGCCAGCAGTTTATACACGACGGGGGGGATAGCCGGGGAGCTGTTTTTT.

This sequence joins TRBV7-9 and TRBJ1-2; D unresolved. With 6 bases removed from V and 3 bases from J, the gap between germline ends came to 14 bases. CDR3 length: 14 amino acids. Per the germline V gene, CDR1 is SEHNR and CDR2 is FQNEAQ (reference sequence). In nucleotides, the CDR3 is TGTGCCAGCAGTTATACCGGGGTCGACTATGGCTACACCTTC. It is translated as CASSYTGVDYGYTF.

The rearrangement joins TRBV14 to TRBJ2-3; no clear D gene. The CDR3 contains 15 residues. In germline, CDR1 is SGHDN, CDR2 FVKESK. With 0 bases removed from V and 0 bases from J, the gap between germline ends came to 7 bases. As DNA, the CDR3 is TGTGCCAGCAGCCAAGACAGGATTAGCACAGATACGCAGTATTTT. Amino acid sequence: CASSQDRISTDTQYF.

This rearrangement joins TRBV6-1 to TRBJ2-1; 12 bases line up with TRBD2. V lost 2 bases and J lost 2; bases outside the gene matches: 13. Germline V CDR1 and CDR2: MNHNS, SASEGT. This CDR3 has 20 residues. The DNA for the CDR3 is TGTGCCAGCAGTGAAAAGAGTCCTTGGACTAGCGGGATAACCTACAATGAGCAGTTCTTC. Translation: CASSEKSPWTSGITYNEQFF.

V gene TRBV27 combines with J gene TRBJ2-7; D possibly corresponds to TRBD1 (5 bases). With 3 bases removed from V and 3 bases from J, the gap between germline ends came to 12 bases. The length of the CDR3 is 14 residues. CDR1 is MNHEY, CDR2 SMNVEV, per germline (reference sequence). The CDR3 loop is CASSFSYGHYEQYF. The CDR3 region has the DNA TGTGCCAGCAGTTTTAGTTACGGACACTACGAGCAGTACTTC.

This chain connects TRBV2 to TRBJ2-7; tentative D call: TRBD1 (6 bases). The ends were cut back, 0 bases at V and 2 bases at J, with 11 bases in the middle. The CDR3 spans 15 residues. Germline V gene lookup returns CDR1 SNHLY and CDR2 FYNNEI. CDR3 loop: CASSEAQDSPYEQYF. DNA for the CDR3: TGTGCCAGCAGTGAAGCTCAGGACAGCCCCTACGAGCAGTACTTC.

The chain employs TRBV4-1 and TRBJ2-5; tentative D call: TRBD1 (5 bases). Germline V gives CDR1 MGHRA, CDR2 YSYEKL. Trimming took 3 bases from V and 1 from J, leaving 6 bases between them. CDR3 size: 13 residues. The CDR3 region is CASSQGPQETQYF. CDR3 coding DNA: TGCGCCAGCAGCCAGGGGCCCCAAGAGACCCAGTACTTC.

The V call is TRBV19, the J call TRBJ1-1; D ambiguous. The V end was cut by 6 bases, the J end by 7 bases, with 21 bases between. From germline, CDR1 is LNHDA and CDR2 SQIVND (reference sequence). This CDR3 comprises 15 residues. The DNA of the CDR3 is TGTGCCAGTAGCCCTTTTGAATTAGTATCGGGTGAAGCTTTCTTT. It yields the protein CASSPFELVSGEAFF. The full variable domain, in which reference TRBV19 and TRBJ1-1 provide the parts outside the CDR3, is DGGITQSPKYLFRKEGQNVTLSCEQNLNHDAMYWYRQDPGQGLRLIYYSQIVNDFQKGDIAEGYSVSREKKESFPLTVTSAQKNPTAFYLCASSPFELVSGEAFFGQGTRLTVV.

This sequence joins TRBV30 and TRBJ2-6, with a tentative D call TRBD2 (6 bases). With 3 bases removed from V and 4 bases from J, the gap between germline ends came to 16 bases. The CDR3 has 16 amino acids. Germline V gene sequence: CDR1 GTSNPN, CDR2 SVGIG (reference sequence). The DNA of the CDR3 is TGTGCCTGGAGCCTTGGAGGGCCGGGGGGGGCCAACGTCCTGACTTTC. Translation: CAWSLGGPGGANVLTF.

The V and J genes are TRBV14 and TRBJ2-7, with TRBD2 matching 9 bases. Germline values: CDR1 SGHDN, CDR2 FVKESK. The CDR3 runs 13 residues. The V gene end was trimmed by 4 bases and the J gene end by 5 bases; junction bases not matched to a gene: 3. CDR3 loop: CASSLAGANEQYF. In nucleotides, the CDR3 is TGTGCCAGCAGCCTAGCGGGAGCCAACGAGCAGTACTTC.

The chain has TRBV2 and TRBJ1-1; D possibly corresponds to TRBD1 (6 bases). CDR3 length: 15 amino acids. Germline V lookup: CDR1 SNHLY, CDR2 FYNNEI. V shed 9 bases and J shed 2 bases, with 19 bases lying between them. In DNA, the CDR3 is TGTGCCAGGGAGTCCCGACAGGAGATCAACACTGAAGCTTTCTTT. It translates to CARESRQEINTEAFF.